Here is one T cell receptor (beta chain) with its context. This specimen comes from a study of blood T cell repertoires in COVID-19. Study background: T cells, B-cell-depleted T cells, or PBMCs provided the cDNA or gDNA that served as material.

The J segment lost 8 bases and the V segment lost 6 bases, leaving 17 bases of the junction unmatched. CDR3 length equals 18 residues. Germline V gene sequence: CDR1 SGHRS, CDR2 YFSETQ. Clones were sequenced by immunoSEQ multiplex PCR, and TCRdb holds only the in-frame ones, with some missing. The data hold over 130,000 clones, with 60% to 80% observed a single time. This clonotype originated in a woman in her 50s who had recovered from COVID-19. The sequencing input was PBMCs or T cells enriched from blood (not recorded which). The chain recombines TRBV5-1 with TRBJ1-4, with 12 bases matching TRBD1. The CDR3 loop is CASKAGQGAQSGKEKLFF. In DNA, the CDR3 is TGCGCCAGCAAGGCGGGACAGGGGGCGCAGAGTGGAAAGGAAAAACTGTTTTTT.